The entry that follows covers one TCR beta chain sequence. This entry is derived from a study of human T cells and chemical hapten exposure. Time point of the sample: patch test 1, 2 weeks after DPC sensitization. Treatment: therapeutic diphenylcyclopropenone sensitization with weekly scalp DPC. TCRdb fed the RACE reads into MiXCR, producing one record per CDR3 protein. This table holds roughly 120,000 distinct CDR3 sequences, approximately 15% found once. The source is a young man with alopecia areata. Some clones in this sample may be carry-over from other donors' samples. Sequencing used whole blood, obtained in connection with sensitization to the hapten diphenylcyclopropenone (DPC).

The CDR3 here is CASSKDRLAKNIQYF. The CDR3 DNA is TGTGCCAGTAGTAAGGACAGACTAGCCAAAAACATTCAGTACTTC. This rearrangement joins TRBV19 to TRBJ2-4; TRBD1 might be the D (6 bases). The CDR3 totals 15 residues. In germline, CDR1 is LNHDA, CDR2 SQIVND (reference sequence). V was cut by 4 bases and J by 0 bases, with 10 bases left in between.